There are a few counts of the clone carrying this T cell receptor beta chain. Its antigen remains unidentified. Researchers amplified the TCR beta CDR3 regions from RNA transcripts. Primed by the HTBI set, a first-round RT-PCR was run on the TCR CDR3. TCRdb redid the calling of the multiplex PCR reads with MiXCR, one entry per CDR3 protein. The sample consists of fewer than 550,000 distinct CDR3 sequences, approximately 14% of them appearing once. The data were taken from a study of T cells in Graves' hyperthyroidism and ophthalmopathy. Study outcomes and limitations: A model of 13 V-J features distinguished ophthalmopathy from stable hyperthyroidism.

Newly diagnosed hyperthyroidism patients aged 18 to 65 years had disease lasting under 2 months. Orbital computed tomography and thyroid ultrasound, together with serum TRAb and thyroxine and clinical symptoms, were used for diagnoses. The CDR3 sequence is 15 residues long. J was trimmed by 9 bases and V by 2 bases; bases with no gene match: 5. Germline loops: CDR1 MNHEY, CDR2 SVGAGI. The sequenced sample consisted of blood. The receptor was isolated from a woman between 18 and 29 years old with Graves' hyperthyroidism. V and J are TRBV6-5 and TRBJ1-6; 9 bases agree with TRBD1. CDR3 sequence reads: CASSYGGQGSSPLHF. The DNA of the CDR3 is TGTGCCAGCAGTTACGGCGGACAGGGGAGTTCACCCCTCCACTTT.